This T cell receptor beta chain was observed in a study of graft-versus-host responses after intestinal transplantation. Study overall: All recipients were given anti-thymocyte globulin induction, and tacrolimus and steroids were then administered for about three years.

V dropped 5 bases and J dropped 6; count of bases not matched to a gene: 3. The germline CDR1 and CDR2 sequences are SEHNR and FQNEAQ (reference sequence). The CDR3 has 12 residues. The assay was immunoSEQ multiplex PCR, and TCRdb's table has in-frame clones only and misses some. The data hold roughly 93,000 clones, with less than 95% observed a single time. A word on this clone: Its specificity is unknown.

Whole-study results and caveats: GvH clone levels peaked in circulation, and this peak was associated with early post-transplant HvG declines. High graft-versus-host to host-versus-graft clonal ratios were found in allografts of patients who had graft-donor T cell macrochimerism.

The sequences come from unstimulated CD8+ T cells sorted from spleen or lymph node cells, collected before transplant. This TCR was recovered from a human donor who was the organ donor for an intestinal transplant. The J gene is TRBJ1-2, the V gene TRBV7-9; 7 bases align to TRBD1. This chain's CDR3 is CASSPTGHGYTF. In DNA, the CDR3 is TGTGCCAGCAGCCCGACAGGGCATGGCTACACCTTC.